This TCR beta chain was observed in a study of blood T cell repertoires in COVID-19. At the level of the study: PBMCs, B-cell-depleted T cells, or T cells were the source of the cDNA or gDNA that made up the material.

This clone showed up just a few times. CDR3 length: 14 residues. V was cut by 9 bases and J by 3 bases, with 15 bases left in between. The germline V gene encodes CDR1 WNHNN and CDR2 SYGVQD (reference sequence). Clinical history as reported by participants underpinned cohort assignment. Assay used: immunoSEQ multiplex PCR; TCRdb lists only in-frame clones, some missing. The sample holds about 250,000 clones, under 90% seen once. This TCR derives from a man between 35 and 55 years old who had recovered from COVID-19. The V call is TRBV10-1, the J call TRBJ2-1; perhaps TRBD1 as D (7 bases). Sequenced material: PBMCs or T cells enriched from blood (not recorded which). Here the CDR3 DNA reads TGCGCCAGAAAGACAGGGAGGATCTACAATGAGCAGTTCTTC. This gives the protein CARKTGRIYNEQFF.